This T cell receptor (beta chain) was captured in a study of blood T cell repertoires in COVID-19. Study-wide context: In Cohort 3, a recovered donor had either two negative PCRs, clearance, or symptom resolution. PBMCs, B-cell-depleted T cells, or T cells were the source of the cDNA or gDNA that made up the material.

Original handling: For nucleated cells, counts were estimated from reference gene primer amplification. Assay: immunoSEQ multiplex PCR; the TCRdb copy retains only in-frame clones and omits some. V and J calls and clone size come straight from that table; D and trimming were deduced from the DNA. The sample lists under 150,000 clones; around 82% were seen once. Clinical history as reported by participants underpinned cohort assignment. A remark on this clone: Other DNA sequences in this sample translate to the same CDR3.

There are 14 residues in the CDR3. Germline assignment: CDR1 MNHEY and CDR2 SVGAGI. Trimming left V 2 bases short and J 1 base short, with 8 bases between. Material for sequencing was PBMCs or T cells enriched from blood (not recorded which). This rearrangement joins TRBV6-5 to TRBJ1-1; TRBD1 might be the D (5 bases). The receptor's source is a man aged 50 or older in a cohort exposed to, infected with or recovered from COVID-19 (not recorded which). CDR3 loop: CASSYLQGNTEAFF. DNA of the CDR3: TGTGCCAGCAGTTACCTCCAGGGGAACACTGAAGCTTTCTTT.